Below are 20 T cell receptor beta chains sequenced from a single sample in a study of cytomegalovirus exposure and HLA in healthy donors. PCR used 60 Vbeta primers and 13 Jbeta primers. Only in-frame clones appear in the TCRdb table, and some are missing; sequencing was by immunoSEQ multiplex PCR. The table lists some 42,000 clones, approximately 52% of them singletons. What was sequenced was PBMCs. The receptors here all came from a human donor in good health.

This clone was found a few times. The gene calls are TRBV4-3 and TRBJ2-5; a possible D gene is TRBD2 (7 bases). The CDR3 loop spans 18 amino acids. The germline gives CDR1 LGHNA, CDR2 YSLEER. Trimming removed 2 bases from V and 1 base from J, with 20 bases in between. This CDR3 is CASSQTGPEGGVQETQYF. In DNA, the CDR3 is TGCGCCAGCAGCCAAACGGGTCCCGAGGGGGGGGTCCAAGAGACCCAGTACTTC.

This sequence joins TRBV19 and TRBJ2-1, with TRBD1 identical over 7 bases. This CDR3 comprises 14 residues. With 7 bases clipped from V and 1 base from J, the junction kept 4 bases outside the gene matches. Germline CDR1 LNHDA, CDR2 SQIVND (reference sequence). The CDR3 DNA reads TGTGCCAGTACCGACAGGGTTTCCTACAATGAGCAGTTCTTC. It specifies CASTDRVSYNEQFF.

This clone was seen only once. DNA of the CDR3: TGTGCCAGCAGTGAAGGGCAGCCTAGCGGGTTCCAAGAGACCCAGTACTTC. Its translation: CASSEGQPSGFQETQYF. This sequence joins TRBV2 and TRBJ2-5; 8 bases align to TRBD2. The V and J ends lost 1 base and 1 base, in that order; junction bases with no gene match: 8. In germline, CDR1 is SNHLY, CDR2 FYNNEI. This CDR3 contains 17 residues.

The V call is TRBV27, the J call TRBJ2-2; D is perhaps TRBD1 (5 bases). V was pared by 2 bases and J by 1 base, with 8 bases between. The CDR3 extends over 15 amino acids. CDR1 and CDR2 (germline): MNHEY, SMNVEV (reference sequence). CDR3 sequence reads: CASSLVTGNTGELFF. The CDR3, as DNA: TGTGCCAGCAGTTTAGTCACAGGGAACACCGGGGAGCTGTTTTTT.

This clone was observed once. The chain carries TRBV5-1 and TRBJ2-7; 10 bases line up with TRBD1. Germline V lookup: CDR1 SGHRS, CDR2 YFSETQ. The V gene end was trimmed by 5 bases and the J gene end by 3 bases; junction bases not matched to a gene: 8. This CDR3 has 15 amino acids. The DNA of the CDR3 is TGCGCCAGCAGTGTCGGGACAGGGGCTTACTACGAGCAGTACTTC. It translates to CASSVGTGAYYEQYF.

The V gene is TRBV6-1, the J gene TRBJ2-1; D is undetermined. The V gene lost 5 bases and the J gene lost 2 bases, with 7 bases spanning the gap. The CDR3 has 13 residues. The germline CDR1 and CDR2 sequences are MNHNS and SASEGT. The CDR3 is CASSPLPYNEQFF. The DNA of the CDR3 is TGTGCCAGCAGTCCACTCCCCTACAATGAGCAGTTCTTC.

This clone counts as medium-sized. V usage is TRBV20-1 and J usage is TRBJ2-7; D uncertain. Trimming cost V 3 bases and J 3 bases, with 6 bases left between them. The CDR3 is 11 amino acids. Germline CDR1 reads DFQATT; CDR2 reads SNEGSKA (reference sequence). The CDR3 protein is CSARADYEQYF. The CDR3 region has the DNA TGCAGTGCTAGGGCCGACTACGAGCAGTACTTC.

The J gene is TRBJ2-1, the V gene TRBV4-3; 9 bases fit TRBD2. Unmatched junction bases numbered 8, after V lost 6 bases and J lost 2 bases. The CDR3 totals 16 residues. Germline values: CDR1 LGHNA, CDR2 YSLEER. CDR3 nucleotides: TGCGCCAGCAGGAACATAGCGGGGGACACCTACAATGAGCAGTTCTTC. It codes for CASRNIAGDTYNEQFF.

This clone has just a few counts. The chain uses TRBV29-1 and TRBJ1-2; D may be TRBD1 (5 bases). The length of the CDR3 is 17 residues. Deletions cut 0 bases from V and 4 bases from J, with 21 bases between. Germline V gene data show CDR1 as SQVTM and CDR2 as ANQGSEA. The CDR3 sequence: CSVEDRLTGTGFYGYTF. Written as DNA, the CDR3 is TGCAGCGTTGAAGATAGGCTTACAGGAACCGGGTTCTATGGCTACACCTTC.

This clone was found a few times. CDR3 sequence reads: CASSLGTVANEKLFF. The CDR3 bases are TGTGCCAGCAGCTTGGGGACAGTCGCGAATGAAAAACTGTTTTTT. This sequence joins TRBV7-9 and TRBJ1-4; 7 bases align to TRBD1. This CDR3 spans 15 amino acids. Looked up from germline, CDR1 is SEHNR and CDR2 is FQNEAQ (reference sequence). The V and J ends lost 3 bases and 5 bases, in that order; junction bases with no gene match: 6.

The chain has TRBV6-6 and TRBJ1-1; tentatively, D is TRBD1 (5 bases). This CDR3 is built from 14 residues. Germline V gene sequence: CDR1 MNHNY, CDR2 SVGAGI (reference sequence). Trimming removed 4 bases from V and 1 base from J, with 10 bases in between. The CDR3 coding sequence is TGTGCCAGCAGTTGGGCGACAGAGAACACTGAAGCTTTCTTT. Translated: CASSWATENTEAFF.

This chain uses TRBV7-3 with TRBJ2-1, with D perhaps TRBD1 (6 bases). The V end was cut by 5 bases, the J end by 5 bases, with 16 bases between. The CDR3 length is 15 residues. Per the germline V gene, CDR1 is SGHTA and CDR2 is FQGTGA. The CDR3 region has the DNA TGTGCCAGCAGCGCTTGGACAGTAAAAAACAATGAGCAGTTCTTC. This gives the protein CASSAWTVKNNEQFF.

The chain uses TRBV28 and TRBJ2-7, with D possibly TRBD2 on 7 matching bases. The CDR3 totals 15 residues. Germline CDR1 reads MDHEN; CDR2 reads SYDVKM. V gave up 3 bases and J gave up 4 bases, with 16 bases separating them. The CDR3 protein is CASSFAGAGYYEQYF. CDR3 sequence (DNA): TGTGCCAGCAGTTTTGCGGGGGCGGGGTATTACGAGCAGTACTTC.

This clone was observed a handful of times. The rearrangement links TRBV19 to TRBJ1-5, with D perhaps matching TRBD1 (5 bases). V was shortened by 8 bases and J by 1 base, with 21 bases between the two germline ends. Germline V gene data show CDR1 as LNHDA and CDR2 as SQIVND (reference sequence). CDR3 length: 17 amino acids. CDR3 in amino acids: CASGSVSRGGSNQPQHF. The DNA of the CDR3 is TGTGCCAGTGGAAGCGTTAGCCGGGGGGGAAGCAATCAGCCCCAGCATTTT.

The V call is TRBV11-2, the J call TRBJ1-6, with 10 bases fitting TRBD1. This CDR3 region has 17 residues. Trimming removed 0 bases from V and 7 bases from J; junction bases left unmatched: 6. CDR1 is SGHAT, CDR2 FQNNGV, per germline. The DNA for the CDR3 is TGTGCCAGCAGCTTAGAACTCGGGACAGGGGTGAATTCACCCCTCCACTTT. Its protein is CASSLELGTGVNSPLHF.

J is TRBJ2-1 and V is TRBV2, with 7 nucleotides matching TRBD2. J was trimmed by 0 bases and V by 7 bases; bases with no gene match: 6. Germline V CDR1 and CDR2: SNHLY, FYNNEI. This CDR3 contains 15 residues. The CDR3 loop is CASKYGGSSYNEQFF. In nucleotides, the CDR3 is TGTGCCAGCAAATACGGGGGGAGCTCCTACAATGAGCAGTTCTTC.

This clone was counted a few times. The J gene is TRBJ2-1, the V gene TRBV2; TRBD2 aligns across 12 bases. The germline CDR1 and CDR2 sequences are SNHLY and FYNNEI. The CDR3 is made up of 14 amino acids. J lost 6 bases, V lost 8 bases, and 5 bases had no gene match. CDR3 sequence: CASWGLAGFNEQFF. CDR3 nucleotide sequence: TGTGCCAGCTGGGGACTAGCGGGTTTCAATGAGCAGTTCTTC.

The V call is TRBV29-1, the J call TRBJ1-2; 8 bases are shared with TRBD1. There are 12 residues in the CDR3. V shed 6 bases, J shed 7 bases, and the junction held 7 bases outside the gene matches. Germline CDR1 reads SQVTM; CDR2 reads ANQGSEA. The CDR3 DNA follows: TGCAGCGTCGGACAGGGCAGGGGTGGCTACACCTTC. Amino acid sequence: CSVGQGRGGYTF.

The chain uses TRBV7-9 and TRBJ1-1, with 8 bases lining up with TRBD1. Trimming removed 1 base from V and 6 bases from J; junction bases left unmatched: 7. Germline V CDR1 and CDR2: SEHNR, FQNEAQ (reference sequence). The CDR3 length is 15 residues. CDR3: CASSLGQGAPAEAFF. The CDR3 nucleotides read TGTGCCAGCAGCTTAGGGCAGGGGGCACCGGCTGAAGCTTTCTTT.

The chain links TRBV9 to TRBJ2-1, with 8 bases matching TRBD1. There are 14 residues in the CDR3. Germline CDR1 SGDLS, CDR2 YYNGEE. V shed 3 bases, J shed 9 bases, and the junction held 8 bases outside the gene matches. The CDR3, as DNA: TGTGCCAGCAGCGGAAGGACAGGGTCTAGTGAGCAGTTCTTC. The encoded protein is CASSGRTGSSEQFF. The full variable domain, its missing parts supplied by reference TRBV9 and TRBJ2-1, is DSGVTQTPKHLITATGQRVTLRCSPRSGDLSVYWYQQSLDQGLQFLIQYYNGEERAKGNILERFSAQQFPDLHSELNLSSLELGDSALYFCASSGRTGSSEQFFGPGTRLTVL.